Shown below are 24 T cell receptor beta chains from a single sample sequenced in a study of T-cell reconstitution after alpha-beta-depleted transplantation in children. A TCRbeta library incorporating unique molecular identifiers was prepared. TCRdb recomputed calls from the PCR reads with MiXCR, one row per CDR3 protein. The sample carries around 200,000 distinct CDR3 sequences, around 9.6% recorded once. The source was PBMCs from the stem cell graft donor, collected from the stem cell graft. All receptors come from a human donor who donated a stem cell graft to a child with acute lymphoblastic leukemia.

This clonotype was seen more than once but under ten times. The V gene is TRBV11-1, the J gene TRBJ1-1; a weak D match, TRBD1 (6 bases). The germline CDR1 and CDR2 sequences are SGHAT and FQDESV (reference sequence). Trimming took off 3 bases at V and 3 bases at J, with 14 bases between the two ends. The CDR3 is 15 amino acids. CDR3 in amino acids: CASSLVRGAYTEAFF. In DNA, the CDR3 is TGTGCCAGCAGCTTGGTGAGGGGGGCCTACACTGAAGCTTTCTTT.

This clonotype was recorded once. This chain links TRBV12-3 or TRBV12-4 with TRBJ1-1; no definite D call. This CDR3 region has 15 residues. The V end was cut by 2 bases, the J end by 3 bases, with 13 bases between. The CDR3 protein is CASSLRRRADTEAFF. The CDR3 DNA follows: TGTGCCAGCAGTTTACGGCGACGTGCGGACACTGAAGCTTTCTTT.

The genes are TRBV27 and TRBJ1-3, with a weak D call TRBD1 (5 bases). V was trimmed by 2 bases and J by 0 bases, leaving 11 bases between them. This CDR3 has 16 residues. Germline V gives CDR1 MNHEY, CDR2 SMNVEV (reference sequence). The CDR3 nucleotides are TGTGCCAGCAGTTTAGGGGGGAACCCCTCTGGAAACACCATATATTTT. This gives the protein CASSLGGNPSGNTIYF.

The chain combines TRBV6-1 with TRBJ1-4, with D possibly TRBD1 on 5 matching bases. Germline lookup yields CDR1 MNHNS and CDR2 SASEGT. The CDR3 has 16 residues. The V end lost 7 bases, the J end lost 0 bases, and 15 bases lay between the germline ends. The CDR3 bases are TGTGCCAGCACGTCTGGGGACCCTGCAACTAATGAAAAACTGTTTTTT. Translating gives CASTSGDPATNEKLFF.

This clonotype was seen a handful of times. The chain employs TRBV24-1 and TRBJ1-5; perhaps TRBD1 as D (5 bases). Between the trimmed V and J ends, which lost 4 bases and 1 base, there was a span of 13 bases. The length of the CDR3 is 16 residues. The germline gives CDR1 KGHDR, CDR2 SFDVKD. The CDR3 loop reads CATSDPREGSNQPQHF. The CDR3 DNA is TGTGCCACCAGTGACCCCCGGGAGGGGAGCAATCAGCCCCAGCATTTT.

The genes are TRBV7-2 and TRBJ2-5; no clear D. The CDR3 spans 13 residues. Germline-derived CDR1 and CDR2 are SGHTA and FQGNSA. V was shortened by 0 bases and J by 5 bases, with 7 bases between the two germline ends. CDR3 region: CASSLAPTETQYF. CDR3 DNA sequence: TGTGCCAGCAGCTTAGCCCCAACGGAGACCCAGTACTTC.

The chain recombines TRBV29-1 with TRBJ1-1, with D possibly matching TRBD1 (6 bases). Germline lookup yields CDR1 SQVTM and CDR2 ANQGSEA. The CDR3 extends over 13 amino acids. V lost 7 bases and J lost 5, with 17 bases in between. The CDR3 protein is CSAEGQGRTEAFF. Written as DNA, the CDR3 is TGCAGCGCGGAGGGGCAGGGGAGGACTGAAGCTTTCTTT.

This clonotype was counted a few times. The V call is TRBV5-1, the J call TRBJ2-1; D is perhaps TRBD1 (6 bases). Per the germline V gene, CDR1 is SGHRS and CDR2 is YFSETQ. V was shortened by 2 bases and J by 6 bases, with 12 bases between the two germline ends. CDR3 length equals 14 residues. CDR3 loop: CASSFHREGNEQFF. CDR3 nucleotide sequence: TGCGCCAGCAGCTTTCACAGGGAAGGCAATGAGCAGTTCTTC.

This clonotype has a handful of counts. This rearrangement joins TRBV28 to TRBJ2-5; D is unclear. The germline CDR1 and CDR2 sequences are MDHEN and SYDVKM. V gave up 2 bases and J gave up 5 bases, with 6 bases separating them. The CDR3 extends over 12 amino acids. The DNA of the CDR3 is TGTGCCAGCAGTTTACTGACGGAGACCCAGTACTTC. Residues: CASSLLTETQYF.

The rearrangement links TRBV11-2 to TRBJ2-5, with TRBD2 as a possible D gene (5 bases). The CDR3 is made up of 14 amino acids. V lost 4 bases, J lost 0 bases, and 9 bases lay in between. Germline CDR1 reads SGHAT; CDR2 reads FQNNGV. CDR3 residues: CASSSDSYQETQYF. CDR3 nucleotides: TGTGCCAGCAGCTCGGACTCGTACCAAGAGACCCAGTACTTC.

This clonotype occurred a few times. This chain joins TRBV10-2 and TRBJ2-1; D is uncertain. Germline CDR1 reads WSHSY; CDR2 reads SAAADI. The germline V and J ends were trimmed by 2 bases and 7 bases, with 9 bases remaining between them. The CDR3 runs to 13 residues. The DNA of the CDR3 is TGCGCCAGCAGTGAGATTGGGGAAAATGAGCAGTTCTTC. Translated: CASSEIGENEQFF.

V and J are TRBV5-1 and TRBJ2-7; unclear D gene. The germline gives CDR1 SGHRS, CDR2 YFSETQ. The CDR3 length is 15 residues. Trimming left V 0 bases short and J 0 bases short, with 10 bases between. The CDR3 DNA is TGCGCCAGCAGCTTGGCGCCCACGAACTCCTACGAGCAGTACTTC. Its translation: CASSLAPTNSYEQYF.

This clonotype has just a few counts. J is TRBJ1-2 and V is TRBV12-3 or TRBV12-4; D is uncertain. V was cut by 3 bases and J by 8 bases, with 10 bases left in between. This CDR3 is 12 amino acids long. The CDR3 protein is CASSLYGHGYTF. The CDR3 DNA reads TGTGCCAGCAGTTTGTACGGGCACGGCTACACCTTC.

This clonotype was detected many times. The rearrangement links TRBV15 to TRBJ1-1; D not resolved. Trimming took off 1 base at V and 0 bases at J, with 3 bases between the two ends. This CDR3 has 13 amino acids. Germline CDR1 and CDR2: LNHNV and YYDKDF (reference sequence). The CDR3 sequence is CATSRGMNTEAFF. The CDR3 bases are TGTGCCACCAGCAGAGGGATGAACACTGAAGCTTTCTTT. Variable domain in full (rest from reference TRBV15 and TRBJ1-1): DAMVIQNPRYQVTQFGKPVTLSCSQTLNHNVMYWYQQKSSQAPKLLFHYYDKDFNNEADTPDNFQSRRPNTSFCFLDIRSPGLGDTAMYLCATSRGMNTEAFFGQGTRLTVV.

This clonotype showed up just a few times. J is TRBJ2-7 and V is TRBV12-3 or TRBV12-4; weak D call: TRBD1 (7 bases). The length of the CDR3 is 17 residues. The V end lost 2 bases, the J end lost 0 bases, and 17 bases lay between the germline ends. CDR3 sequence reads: CASSLSSGGLYSYEQYF. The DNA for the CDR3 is TGTGCCAGCAGTTTAAGTTCAGGGGGGCTATACTCCTACGAGCAGTACTTC.

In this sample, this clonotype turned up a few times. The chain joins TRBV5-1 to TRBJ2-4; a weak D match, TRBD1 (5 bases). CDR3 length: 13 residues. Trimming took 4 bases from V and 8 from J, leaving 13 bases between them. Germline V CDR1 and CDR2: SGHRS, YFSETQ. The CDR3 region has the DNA TGCGCCAGCAGCCTCGGACAAGAAGACATTCAGTACTTC. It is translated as CASSLGQEDIQYF.

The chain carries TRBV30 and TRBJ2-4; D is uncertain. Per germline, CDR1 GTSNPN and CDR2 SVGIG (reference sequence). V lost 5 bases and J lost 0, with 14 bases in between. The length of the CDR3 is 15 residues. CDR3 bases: TGTGCCTGGGGACGACATCCGTCAGCCAAAAACATTCAGTACTTC. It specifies CAWGRHPSAKNIQYF. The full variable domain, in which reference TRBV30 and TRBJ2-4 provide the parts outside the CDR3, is SQTIHQWPATLVQPVGSPLSLECTVEGTSNPNLYWYRQAAGRGLQLLFYSVGIGQISSEVPQNLSASRPQDRQFILSSKKLLLSDSGFYLCAWGRHPSAKNIQYFGAGTRLSVL.

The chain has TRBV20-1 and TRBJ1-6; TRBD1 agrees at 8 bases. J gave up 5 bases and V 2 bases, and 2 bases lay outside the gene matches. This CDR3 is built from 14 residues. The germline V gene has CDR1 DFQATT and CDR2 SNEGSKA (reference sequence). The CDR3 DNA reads TGCAGTGCTAGACAGGGGGCTAATAATTCACCCCTCCACTTT. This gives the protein CSARQGANNSPLHF.

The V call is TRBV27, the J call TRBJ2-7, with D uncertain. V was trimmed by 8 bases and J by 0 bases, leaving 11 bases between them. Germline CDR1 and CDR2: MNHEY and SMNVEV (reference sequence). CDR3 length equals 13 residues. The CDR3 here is CASQSGSSYEQYF. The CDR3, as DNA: TGTGCCAGCCAATCCGGTTCCTCCTACGAGCAGTACTTC.

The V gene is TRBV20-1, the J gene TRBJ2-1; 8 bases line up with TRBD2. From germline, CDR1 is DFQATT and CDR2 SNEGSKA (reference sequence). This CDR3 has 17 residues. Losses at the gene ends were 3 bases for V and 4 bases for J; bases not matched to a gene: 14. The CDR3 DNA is TGCAGTGCTAGGTCTGGGATGAAGCGGGGGCAATACAATGAGCAGTTCTTC. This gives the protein CSARSGMKRGQYNEQFF.

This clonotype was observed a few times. The CDR3 DNA reads as TGTGCCAGCAGCGTAGCGGGGGGCTTTAATGAGCAGTTCTTC. Protein sequence: CASSVAGGFNEQFF. The chain has TRBV28 and TRBJ2-1, with TRBD2 matching 10 bases. V lost 6 bases to trimming and J lost 7 bases; unmatched junction nucleotides: 6. The CDR3 totals 14 residues. The germline V gene encodes CDR1 MDHEN and CDR2 SYDVKM.

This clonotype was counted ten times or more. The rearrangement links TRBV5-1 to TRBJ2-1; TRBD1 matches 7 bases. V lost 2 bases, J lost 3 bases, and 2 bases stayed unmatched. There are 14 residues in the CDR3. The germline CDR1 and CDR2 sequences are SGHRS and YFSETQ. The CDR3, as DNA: TGCGCCAGCAGCTTTCCAGGGGGCTACAATGAGCAGTTCTTC. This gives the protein CASSFPGGYNEQFF. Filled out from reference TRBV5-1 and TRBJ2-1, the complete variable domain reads KAGVTQTPRYLIKTRGQQVTLSCSPISGHRSVSWYQQTPGQGLQFLFEYFSETQRNKGNFPGRFSGRQFSNSRSEMNVSTLELGDSALYLCASSFPGGYNEQFFGPGTRLTVL.

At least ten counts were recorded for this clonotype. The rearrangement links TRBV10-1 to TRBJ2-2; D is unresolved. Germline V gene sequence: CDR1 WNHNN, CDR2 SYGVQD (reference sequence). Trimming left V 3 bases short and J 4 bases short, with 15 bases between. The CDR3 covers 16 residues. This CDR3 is CASSEKGRSSTGELFF. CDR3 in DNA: TGCGCCAGCAGTGAAAAGGGCAGATCCTCCACCGGGGAGCTGTTTTTT.

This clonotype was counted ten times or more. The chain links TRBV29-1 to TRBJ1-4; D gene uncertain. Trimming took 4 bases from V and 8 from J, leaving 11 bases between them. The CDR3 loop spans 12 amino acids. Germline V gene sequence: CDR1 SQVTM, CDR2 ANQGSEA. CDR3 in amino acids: CSVGFGPEKLFF. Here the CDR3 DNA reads TGCAGCGTTGGTTTTGGCCCGGAAAAACTGTTTTTT. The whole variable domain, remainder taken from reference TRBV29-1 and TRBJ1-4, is SAVISQKPSRDICQRGTSLTIQCQVDSQVTMMFWYRQQPGQSLTLIATANQGSEATYESGFVIDKFPISRPNLTFSTLTVSNMSPEDSSIYLCSVGFGPEKLFFGSGTQLSVL.